The 30 T cell receptor beta chains given below trace back to one sample, sequenced in a study of PD-1 blockade in classical Hodgkin lymphoma. Autologous stem cell transplantation was followed by relapse in every patient, and brentuximab vedotin exposure varied. Profiled with immunoSEQ multiplex PCR; TCRdb holds only in-frame clones, not every one. The top ten clones hold about 15% of a sample with 55,000 to 65,000 clones, approximately 92% of them seen once. Sequenced here: peripheral blood mononuclear cells (PBMCs), sampled at baseline. Every receptor here comes from a human donor with classical Hodgkin lymphoma.

The V and J genes are TRBV4-1 and TRBJ2-7; D is undetermined. Germline CDR1 is MGHRA and CDR2 is YSYEKL. The CDR3 totals 13 residues. V was trimmed by 6 bases and J by 2 bases, leaving 11 bases between them. The CDR3 here is CASSPLATYEQYF. CDR3 nucleotide sequence: TGCGCCAGCAGTCCTCTCGCAACCTACGAGCAGTACTTC.

The chain employs TRBV10-3 and TRBJ2-3; possible D gene TRBD2, 5 bases. V was trimmed by 5 bases and J by 2 bases, leaving 17 bases between them. Germline V gene sequence: CDR1 ENHRY, CDR2 SYGVKD. The CDR3 contains 16 residues. The CDR3, as DNA: TGTGCCATCAGTCGTCCCCCGGGGTCCCCCACAGATACGCAGTATTTT. Encoded protein: CAISRPPGSPTDTQYF.

The rearrangement uses TRBV7-2 and TRBJ1-6, with D hard to call. This CDR3 region has 17 residues. Deletions cut 5 bases from V and 0 bases from J, with 14 bases between. Germline CDR1 reads SGHTA; CDR2 reads FQGNSA. The CDR3 region has the DNA TGTGCCAGCAGCACCCCGGCCACTAGCTCCTATAATTCACCCCTCCACTTT. Translation: CASSTPATSSYNSPLHF.

The chain recombines TRBV4-1 with TRBJ2-3; D might be TRBD2 (5 bases). CDR3 length: 14 residues. The germline gives CDR1 MGHRA, CDR2 YSYEKL. V was cut by 4 bases and J by 5 bases, with 13 bases left in between. CDR3 sequence (DNA): TGCGCCAGCAGCCTCGGGGTAGCCGGAGATACGCAGTATTTT. It codes for CASSLGVAGDTQYF.

V usage is TRBV28 and J usage is TRBJ1-2; 7 bases map to TRBD1. The CDR3 runs 16 residues. Unmatched junction bases numbered 14, after V lost 5 bases and J lost 5 bases. The germline CDR1 and CDR2 sequences are MDHEN and SYDVKM. The CDR3 protein is CASSTKPGQYSYGYTF. The CDR3 DNA reads as TGTGCCAGCAGTACCAAACCGGGACAGTACTCTTATGGCTACACCTTC.

The chain links TRBV12-5 to TRBJ2-7, with D hard to call. This CDR3 contains 12 residues. Germline-derived CDR1 and CDR2 are LGHNT and FRNRAP. Trimming stripped 0 bases from V and 4 bases from J, with 4 bases between. The DNA of the CDR3 is TGTGCTAGTGGTTTGGTAGGTTACGAGCAGTACTTC. This encodes CASGLVGYEQYF.

The genes are TRBV9 and TRBJ2-7, with unresolved D. The CDR3 totals 14 residues. Germline V gives CDR1 SGDLS, CDR2 YYNGEE. Trimming left V 4 bases short and J 1 base short, with 12 bases between. CDR3 in amino acids: CASSPQTSSYEQYF. The CDR3 DNA sequence: TGTGCCAGCAGCCCCCAGACATCTTCCTACGAGCAGTACTTC.

V usage is TRBV6-5 and J usage is TRBJ1-1; TRBD1 is a possible D gene (6 bases). Per the germline V gene, CDR1 is MNHEY and CDR2 is SVGAGI. V lost 6 bases and J 3 bases, leaving 11 bases between the germline ends. This CDR3 spans 13 amino acids. CDR3 sequence: CASSIGGYTEAFF. CDR3 bases: TGTGCCAGCAGCATAGGGGGGTACACTGAAGCTTTCTTT.

This chain joins TRBV5-1 and TRBJ2-7; D perhaps matches TRBD1 (6 bases). Germline lookup yields CDR1 SGHRS and CDR2 YFSETQ. The V and J ends lost 0 bases and 1 base respectively, with 8 bases between them. The CDR3 extends over 14 amino acids. CDR3 amino acids: CASSLAGTSYEQYF. The DNA for the CDR3 is TGCGCCAGCAGCTTGGCCGGGACATCCTACGAGCAGTACTTC.

This clone came up once. The rearrangement links TRBV20-1 to TRBJ2-7; the D call may be TRBD1 or TRBD2 (5 bases each). Germline CDR1 reads DFQATT; CDR2 reads SNEGSKA (reference sequence). Trimming shortened V by 3 bases and J by 7 bases, and 7 bases separated the two germline ends. The CDR3 contains 10 residues. CDR3 DNA sequence: TGCAGTGCTAGTGGGGGTGAGCAGTACTTC. Translation gives CSASGGEQYF.

The V and J genes are TRBV25-1 and TRBJ1-3; D gene uncertain. V was clipped by 4 bases and J by 1 base, with 5 bases between them. Germline V gene lookup returns CDR1 MGHDK and CDR2 SYGVNS. This CDR3 is built from 13 residues. CDR3 nucleotides: TGTGCCAGCAGTGTGGTATCTGGAAACACCATATATTTT. It yields the protein CASSVVSGNTIYF.

The chain is built from TRBV6-5 and TRBJ1-2; D is undetermined. This CDR3 region has 13 residues. V was clipped by 5 bases and J by 5 bases, with 12 bases between them. Per germline, CDR1 MNHEY and CDR2 SVGAGI. The CDR3 region is CASSRSLRYGYTF. The CDR3 DNA follows: TGTGCCAGCAGTAGATCTCTCAGATATGGCTACACCTTC.

The J gene is TRBJ2-3, the V gene TRBV9; 10 nucleotides line up with TRBD2. Germline V lookup: CDR1 SGDLS, CDR2 YYNGEE. Trimming cost V 0 bases and J 2 bases; bases outside gene matches: 3. The CDR3 sequence is 16 residues long. The CDR3 nucleotides read TGTGCCAGCAGCGTAGGAGCGGGGGGGGCCACAGATACGCAGTATTTT. This codes for CASSVGAGGATDTQYF.

This chain uses TRBV7-2 with TRBJ2-7; tentative D call: TRBD1 (5 bases). V was cut by 1 base and J by 5 bases, with 12 bases left in between. CDR3 length: 14 amino acids. Germline CDR1 SGHTA, CDR2 FQGNSA. The CDR3 reads CASSLVDSKNEQYF. CDR3 bases: TGTGCCAGCAGCTTAGTAGACAGTAAAAACGAGCAGTACTTC.

The chain is built from TRBV6-1 and TRBJ1-3, with TRBD1 as a possible D gene (6 bases). Germline V gene sequence: CDR1 MNHNS, CDR2 SASEGT. Trimming took 2 bases from V and 14 from J, leaving 10 bases between them. The CDR3 length is 11 residues. The CDR3 loop is CASSERRGLYF. In DNA, the CDR3 is TGTGCCAGCAGTGAACGCAGGGGTTTATATTTT.

This sequence joins TRBV5-6 and TRBJ2-7, with 10 bases that match TRBD2. This CDR3 comprises 15 residues. CDR1 SGHDT and CDR2 YYEEEE come from the germline V gene. V trimming: 0 bases; J trimming: 3 bases; junction bases outside the gene matches: 3. As DNA, the CDR3 is TGTGCCAGCAGCTTGGTGGGGACTAGCGACTACGAGCAGTACTTC. Translation gives CASSLVGTSDYEQYF.

This sequence joins TRBV14 and TRBJ2-1; 9 bases line up with TRBD1. The CDR3 has 16 amino acids. V trimming: 2 bases; J trimming: 8 bases; junction bases outside the gene matches: 10. Germline loops: CDR1 SGHDN, CDR2 FVKESK. As DNA, the CDR3 is TGTGCCAGCAGCCAACCCTTTACAGGGGGCCTCGATGAGCAGTTCTTC. It is translated as CASSQPFTGGLDEQFF.

The rearrangement links TRBV9 to TRBJ2-7; D is perhaps TRBD1 (6 bases). Deletions cut 4 bases from V and 4 bases from J, with 15 bases between. This CDR3 spans 14 amino acids. Germline V lookup: CDR1 SGDLS, CDR2 YYNGEE. This CDR3 is CASSPSAQGYEQYF. The CDR3 DNA reads TGTGCCAGCAGCCCGAGTGCCCAGGGGTACGAGCAGTACTTC.

V usage is TRBV6-1 and J usage is TRBJ2-3; D possibly corresponds to TRBD2 (5 bases). V was shortened by 7 bases and J by 3 bases, with 14 bases between the two germline ends. The CDR3 has 14 amino acids. The V gene's germline CDR1 is MNHNS and CDR2 SASEGT. CDR3 nucleotides: TGTGCCAGCACTACCCTGGGGAGTACAGATACGCAGTATTTT. The encoded protein is CASTTLGSTDTQYF.

The chain employs TRBV4-2 and TRBJ2-5, with TRBD2 matching 10 bases. Germline CDR1 and CDR2: LGHNA and YNFKEQ. This CDR3 is built from 17 residues. V dropped 0 bases and J dropped 5; count of bases not matched to a gene: 9. The CDR3, as DNA: TGTGCCAGCAGCCAAGATGGAGAGCGGGGGGGCGGGGAGACCCAGTACTTC. This encodes CASSQDGERGGGETQYF.

This sequence joins TRBV7-9 and TRBJ2-3; D is possibly TRBD2 (6 bases). Trimming cost V 8 bases and J 2 bases, with 17 bases left between them. The CDR3 has 15 residues. Germline V CDR1 and CDR2: SEHNR, FQNEAQ (reference sequence). CDR3 sequence reads: CASSISGGATDTQYF. The DNA of the CDR3 is TGTGCCAGCTCCATCTCTGGCGGGGCCACAGATACGCAGTATTTT.

This clone was observed a few times. This chain links TRBV2 with TRBJ2-5, with D hard to call. The CDR3 runs to 13 residues. From germline, CDR1 is SNHLY and CDR2 FYNNEI. V lost 3 bases and J lost 4, with 9 bases in between. In DNA form, the CDR3 reads TGTGCCAGCAGTGATTACGATGGAGAGACCCAGTACTTC. Translated, it gives CASSDYDGETQYF.

This rearrangement joins TRBV28 to TRBJ2-3; D unresolved. The length of the CDR3 is 12 residues. Trimming pared 4 bases from V and 6 bases from J, leaving 8 bases between. Germline V gene sequence: CDR1 MDHEN, CDR2 SYDVKM. The CDR3 bases are TGTGCCAGCAGTTACTCCCCCGATACGCAGTATTTT. Translation gives CASSYSPDTQYF.

The gene calls are TRBV10-3 and TRBJ2-5; TRBD2 matches 7 bases. CDR1 and CDR2 (germline): ENHRY, SYGVKD. V shed 0 bases and J 3 bases; nucleotides not matched to a gene: 10. CDR3 length: 17 amino acids. As DNA, the CDR3 is TGTGCCATCAGTGAGTCGGAGGGAGGGCGCCCCAAAGAGACCCAGTACTTC. This codes for CAISESEGGRPKETQYF.

The rearrangement links TRBV7-2 to TRBJ1-1; TRBD1 is a possible D gene (6 bases). Germline loops: CDR1 SGHTA, CDR2 FQGNSA. V lost 5 bases and J 1 base, leaving 17 bases between the germline ends. There are 16 residues in the CDR3. The CDR3 coding sequence is TGTGCCAGCAGCCTACACCCCCGGGGGGCGAACACTGAAGCTTTCTTT. Residues: CASSLHPRGANTEAFF.

This rearrangement joins TRBV5-4 to TRBJ2-1; D possibly corresponds to TRBD2 (5 bases). Germline V gene data show CDR1 as SGHNT and CDR2 as YYREEE (reference sequence). Trimming left V 1 base short and J 10 bases short, with 18 bases between. This CDR3 region has 15 residues. CDR3 sequence reads: CASSLTGSAGTEQFF. The DNA of the CDR3 is TGTGCCAGCAGCTTGACGGGGAGCGCAGGTACGGAGCAGTTCTTC. Looking up the rest from reference TRBV5-4 and TRBJ2-1 gives the full variable domain: ETGVTQSPTHLIKTRGQQVTLRCSSQSGHNTVSWYQQALGQGPQFIFQYYREEENGRGNFPPRFSGLQFPNYSSELNVNALELDDSALYLCASSLTGSAGTEQFFGPGTRLTVL.

The chain uses TRBV19 and TRBJ1-1; the D gene is possibly TRBD1 (5 bases). The CDR3 is 15 residues long. CDR1 and CDR2 from the germline V gene are LNHDA and SQIVND (reference sequence). V was pared by 4 bases and J by 4 bases, with 16 bases between. This CDR3 reads CASSRGDLWGTEAFF. CDR3 bases: TGTGCCAGTAGTAGGGGCGATCTGTGGGGCACTGAAGCTTTCTTT.

The chain uses TRBV5-1 and TRBJ1-1; perhaps TRBD1 as D (6 bases). The CDR3 extends over 13 amino acids. Germline CDR1 and CDR2: SGHRS and YFSETQ. V lost 0 bases to trimming and J lost 10 bases, with 13 bases between them. CDR3 sequence: CASSLVGTNGAFF. The CDR3, as DNA: TGCGCCAGCAGCTTGGTAGGGACAAATGGAGCTTTCTTT.

V gene TRBV7-6 combines with J gene TRBJ2-3; no definite D call. The length of the CDR3 is 12 residues. The V end was cut by 3 bases, the J end by 4 bases, with 5 bases between. CDR1 and CDR2 from the germline V gene are SGHVS and FNYEAQ. The CDR3 loop reads CASSFGADTQYF. The CDR3, as DNA: TGTGCCAGCAGCTTCGGCGCAGATACGCAGTATTTT.

This chain joins TRBV6-5 and TRBJ2-1; D gene unclear. Trimming pared 0 bases from V and 5 bases from J, leaving 11 bases between. The CDR3 has 15 amino acids. Germline assignment: CDR1 MNHEY and CDR2 SVGAGI. The CDR3 DNA follows: TGTGCCAGCAGTTACTCGGGAAGTGGTAACAATGAGCAGTTCTTC. The encoded protein is CASSYSGSGNNEQFF.